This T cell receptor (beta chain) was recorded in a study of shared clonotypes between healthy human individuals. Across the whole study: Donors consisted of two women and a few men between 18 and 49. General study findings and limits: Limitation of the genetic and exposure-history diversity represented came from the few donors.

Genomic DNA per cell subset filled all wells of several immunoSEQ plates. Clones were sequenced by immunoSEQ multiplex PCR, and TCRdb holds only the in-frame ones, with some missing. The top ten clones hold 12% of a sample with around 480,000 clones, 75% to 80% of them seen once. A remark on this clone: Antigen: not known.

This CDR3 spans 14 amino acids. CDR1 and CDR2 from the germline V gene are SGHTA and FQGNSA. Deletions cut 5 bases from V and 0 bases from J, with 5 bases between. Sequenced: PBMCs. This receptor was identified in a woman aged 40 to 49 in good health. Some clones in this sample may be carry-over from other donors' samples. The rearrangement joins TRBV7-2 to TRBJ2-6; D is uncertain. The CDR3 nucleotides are TGTGCCAGCAGCCCACCCTCTGGGGCCAACGTCCTGACTTTC. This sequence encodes CASSPPSGANVLTF.